This T cell receptor beta chain was sequenced for a study of blood T cell repertoires in COVID-19. Only in-frame clones appear in the TCRdb table, and some are missing; sequencing was by immunoSEQ multiplex PCR. In the table there are hundreds of thousands of clones, roughly 87% of which are singletons. Germline CDR1 and CDR2: MDHEN and SYDVKM. CDR3 length: 17 amino acids. With V trimmed by 6 bases and J by 7 bases, 13 bases remained unmatched. The sequenced material came from PBMCs or T cells enriched from blood (not recorded which). The sequence came from a woman in her late teens or twenties with acute COVID-19. The chain recombines TRBV28 with TRBJ2-1, with 12 bases that match TRBD2. CDR3 in DNA: TGTGCCAGCAGCGAGACTAGCGGGAGAAGAGTAAGGAATGAGCAGTTCTTC. Translation gives CASSETSGRRVRNEQFF.